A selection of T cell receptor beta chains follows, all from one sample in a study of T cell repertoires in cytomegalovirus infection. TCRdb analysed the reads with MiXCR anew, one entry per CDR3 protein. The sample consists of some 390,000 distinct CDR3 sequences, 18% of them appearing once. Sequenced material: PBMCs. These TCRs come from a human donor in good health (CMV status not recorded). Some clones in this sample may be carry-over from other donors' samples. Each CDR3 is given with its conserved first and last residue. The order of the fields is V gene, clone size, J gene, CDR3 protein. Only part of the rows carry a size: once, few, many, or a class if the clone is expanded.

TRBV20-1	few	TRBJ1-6	CSASENNSPLHF
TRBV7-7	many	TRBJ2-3	CASSPNRGHTQYF
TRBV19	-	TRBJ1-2	CASSTGQTLDGYTF
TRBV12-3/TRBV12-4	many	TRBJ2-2	CASSRPLAGGFGELFF
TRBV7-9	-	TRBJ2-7	CASSAIAGVIEQYF
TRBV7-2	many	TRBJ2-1	CASSRTGTYNEQFF
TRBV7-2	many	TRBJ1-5	CASSLHGQAINQPQHF
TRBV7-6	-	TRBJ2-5	CASIPLLREETQYF
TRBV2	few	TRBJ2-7	CASTGGGYEQYF
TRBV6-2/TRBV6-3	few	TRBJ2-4	CASAGWLNIQYF
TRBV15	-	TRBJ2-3	CATSRENRVTDTQYF
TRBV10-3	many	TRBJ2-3	CAISEQDTQYF
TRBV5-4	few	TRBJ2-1	CASSWPGRLESGSYNEQFF
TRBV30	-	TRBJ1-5	CAWSLGTLDQPQHF
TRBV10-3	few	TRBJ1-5	CAISKGGQPQHF
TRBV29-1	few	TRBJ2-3	CSVPGQPHFDTQYF
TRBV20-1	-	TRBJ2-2	CSAREATGGEVWTGELFF
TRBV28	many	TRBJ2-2	CASSTASGRTTGELFF
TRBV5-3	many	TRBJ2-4	CARSFFRRAKNIQYF
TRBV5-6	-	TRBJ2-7	CASSRGFEQYF
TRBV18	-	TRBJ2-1	CASSPGRRHEQFF
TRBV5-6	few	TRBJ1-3	CASSLGALRGSIYF
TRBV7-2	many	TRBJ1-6	CASSLQQFNSPLHF
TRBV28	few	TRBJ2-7	CASSSPSEDRSSYEQYF
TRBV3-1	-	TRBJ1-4	CASRGGQEKLFF
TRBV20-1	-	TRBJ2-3	CSAEDRGHTDTQYF
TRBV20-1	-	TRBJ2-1	CSALTGGGGSYNEQFF
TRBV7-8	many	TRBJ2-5	CASRGAQETQYF
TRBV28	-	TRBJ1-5	CASRAGSNQPQHF
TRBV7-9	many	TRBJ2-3	CASSLWQGTDTQYF
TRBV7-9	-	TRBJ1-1	CASSSGGAEAFF
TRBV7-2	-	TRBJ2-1	CASSFQGGPRNEQFF
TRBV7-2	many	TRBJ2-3	CASAGGSLDTQYF
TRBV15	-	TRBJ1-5	CATSRDRVDQPQHF
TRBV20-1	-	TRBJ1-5	CSADRRNQPQHF
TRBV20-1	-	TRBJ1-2	CSAREGYTF
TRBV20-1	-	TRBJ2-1	CSARRGQGGQTTFNEQFF
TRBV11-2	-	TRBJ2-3	CASTQLKATQYF
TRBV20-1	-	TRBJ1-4	CSARGLPASPDEKLFF
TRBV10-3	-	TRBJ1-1	CAISEGQGTTEAFF
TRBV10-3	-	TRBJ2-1	CAISEPGGLAVNNEQFF
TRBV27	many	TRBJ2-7	CASSGGGPREQYF
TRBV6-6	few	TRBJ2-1	CASSQTSGGGSYNEQFF
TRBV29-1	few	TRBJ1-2	CSVEGAGGSGYTF
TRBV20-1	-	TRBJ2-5	CSAYRGRGETQYF
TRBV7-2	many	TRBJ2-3	CASSLEGLAGSDTQYF
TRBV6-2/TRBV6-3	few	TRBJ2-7	CASSYDRGAYEQYF
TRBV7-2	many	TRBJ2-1	CASSLVAGGYNEQFF
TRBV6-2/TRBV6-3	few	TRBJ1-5	CASSYGTEGQPQHF
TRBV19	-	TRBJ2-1	CASSIILGLVREQFF
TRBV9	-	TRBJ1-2	CASSVDLSGPGYTF
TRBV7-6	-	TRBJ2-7	CASSFPDREQYF
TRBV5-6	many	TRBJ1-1	CASTLGPPLLMNTEAFF
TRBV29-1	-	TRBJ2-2	CSSGDTGELFF
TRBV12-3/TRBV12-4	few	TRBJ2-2	CASKTSGSHGELFF
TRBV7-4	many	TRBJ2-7	CASSPGTSGTWEREQYF
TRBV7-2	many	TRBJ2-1	CASSLARYNEQFF
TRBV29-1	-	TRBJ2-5	CSATRQQIQETQYF
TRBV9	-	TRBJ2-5	CASSVREGETQYF
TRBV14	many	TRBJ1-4	CASSQALTGLTEKLFF